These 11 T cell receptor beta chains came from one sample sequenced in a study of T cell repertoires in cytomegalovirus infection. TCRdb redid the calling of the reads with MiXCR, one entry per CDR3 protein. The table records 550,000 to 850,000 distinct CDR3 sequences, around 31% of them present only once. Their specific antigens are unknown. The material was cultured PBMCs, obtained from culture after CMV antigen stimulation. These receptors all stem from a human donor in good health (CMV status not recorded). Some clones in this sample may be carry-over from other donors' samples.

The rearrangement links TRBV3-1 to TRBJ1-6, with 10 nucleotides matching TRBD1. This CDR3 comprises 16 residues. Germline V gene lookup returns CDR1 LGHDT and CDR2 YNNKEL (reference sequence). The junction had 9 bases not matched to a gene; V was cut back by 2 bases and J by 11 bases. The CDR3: CASSQIYRDRGPPLHF. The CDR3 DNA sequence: TGTGCCAGCAGCCAAATATACCGGGACAGGGGACCACCCCTCCACTTT. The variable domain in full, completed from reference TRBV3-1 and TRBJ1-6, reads DTAVSQTPKYLVTQMGNDKSIKCEQNLGHDTMYWYKQDSKKFLKIMFSYNNKELIINETVPNRFSPKSPDKAHLNLHINSLELGDSAVYFCASSQIYRDRGPPLHFGNGTRLTVT.

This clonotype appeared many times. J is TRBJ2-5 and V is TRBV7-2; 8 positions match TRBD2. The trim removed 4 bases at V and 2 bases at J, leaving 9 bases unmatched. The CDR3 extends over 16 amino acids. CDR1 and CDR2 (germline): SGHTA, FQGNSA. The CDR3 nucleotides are TGTGCCAGCAGCTACTCCGGGACTAGTGGGCAAGAGACCCAGTACTTC. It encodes CASSYSGTSGQETQYF.

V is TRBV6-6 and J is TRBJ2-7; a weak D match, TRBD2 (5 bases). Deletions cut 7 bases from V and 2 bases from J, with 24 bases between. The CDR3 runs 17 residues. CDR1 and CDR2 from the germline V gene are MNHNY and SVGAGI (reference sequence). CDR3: CASTLASTLLSTYEQYF. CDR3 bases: TGTGCCAGCACTCTAGCCTCGACTCTGCTTAGTACCTACGAGCAGTACTTC.

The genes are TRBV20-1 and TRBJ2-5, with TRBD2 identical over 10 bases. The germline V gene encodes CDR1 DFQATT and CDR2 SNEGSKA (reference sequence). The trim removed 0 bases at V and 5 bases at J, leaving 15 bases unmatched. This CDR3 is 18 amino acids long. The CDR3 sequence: CSARDPIPQRGGLETQYF. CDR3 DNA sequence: TGCAGTGCTAGAGACCCTATACCCCAGCGGGGGGGCCTGGAGACCCAGTACTTC.

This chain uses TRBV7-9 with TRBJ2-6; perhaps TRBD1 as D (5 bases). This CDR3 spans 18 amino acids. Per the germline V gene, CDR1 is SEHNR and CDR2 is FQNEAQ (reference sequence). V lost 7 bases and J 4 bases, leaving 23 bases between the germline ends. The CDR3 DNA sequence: TGTGCCAGCACCGCAGGTCGTTTCGGTCAGGGAGGGGCCAACGTCCTGACTTTC. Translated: CASTAGRFGQGGANVLTF.

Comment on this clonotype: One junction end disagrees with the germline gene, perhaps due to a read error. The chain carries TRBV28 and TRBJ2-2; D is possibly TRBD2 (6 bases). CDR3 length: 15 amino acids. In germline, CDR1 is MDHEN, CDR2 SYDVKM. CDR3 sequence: CASRVLRARTGGLFF. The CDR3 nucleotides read TGTGCCAGCAGAGTTCTTAGGGCGCGGACCGGGGGGCTGTTTTTT.

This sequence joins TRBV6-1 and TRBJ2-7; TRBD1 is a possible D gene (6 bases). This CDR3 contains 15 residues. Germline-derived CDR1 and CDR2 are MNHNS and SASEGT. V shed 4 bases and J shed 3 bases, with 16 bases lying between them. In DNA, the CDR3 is TGTGCCAGCAGTGTCCGGGACACACTAAACTACGAGCAGTACTTC. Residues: CASSVRDTLNYEQYF.

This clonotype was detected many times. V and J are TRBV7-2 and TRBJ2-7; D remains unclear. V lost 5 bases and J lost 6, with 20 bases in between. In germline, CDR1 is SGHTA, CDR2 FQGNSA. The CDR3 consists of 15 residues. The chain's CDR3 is CASSDRAPPVGEQYF. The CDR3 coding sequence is TGTGCCAGCAGCGACCGGGCCCCGCCGGTCGGCGAGCAGTACTTC.

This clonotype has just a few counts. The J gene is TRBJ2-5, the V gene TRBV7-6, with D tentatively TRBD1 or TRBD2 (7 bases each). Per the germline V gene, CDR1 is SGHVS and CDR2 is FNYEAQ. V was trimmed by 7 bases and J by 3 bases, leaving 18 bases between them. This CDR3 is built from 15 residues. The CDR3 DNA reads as TGTGCCAGCACCCCGGGGCAGGGGGGGGAAGAGACCCAGTACTTC. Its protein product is CASTPGQGGEETQYF.

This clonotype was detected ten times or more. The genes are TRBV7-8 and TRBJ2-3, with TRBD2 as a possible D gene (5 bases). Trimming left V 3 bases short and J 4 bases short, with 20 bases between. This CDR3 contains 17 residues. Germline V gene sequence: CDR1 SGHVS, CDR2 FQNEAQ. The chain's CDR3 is CASSLGISGVMADTQYF. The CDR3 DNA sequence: TGTGCCAGCAGCTTGGGGATAAGCGGAGTCATGGCAGATACGCAGTATTTT.

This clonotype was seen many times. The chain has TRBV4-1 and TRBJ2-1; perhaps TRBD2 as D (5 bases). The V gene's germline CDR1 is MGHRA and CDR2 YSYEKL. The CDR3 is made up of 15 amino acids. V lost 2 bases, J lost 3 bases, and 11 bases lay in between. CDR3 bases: TGCGCCAGCAGCCAATCCGGACTCCTCTACAATGAGCAGTTCTTC. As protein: CASSQSGLLYNEQFF.